A selection of T cell receptor beta chains follows, all from one sample in a study of shared clonotypes between healthy human individuals. Method: immunoSEQ multiplex PCR; TCRdb's copy keeps in-frame clones and lacks some. The repertoire includes roughly 700,000 clones, about 92% of them detected once, and 34% sits in the top ten. Sequencing was performed on memory CD8+ T cells from PBMCs. The receptor source for this set is a man between 18 and 29 years old in good health. Some clones in this sample may be carry-over from other donors' samples. CDR3s include the opening cysteine and the closing phenylalanine or tryptophan. The D gene is left open where the match is weak. Not every row has a clone size; where given, it reads once, few, many or a size class.

D	J	V	size	DNA	CDR3
TRBD2	TRBJ2-1	TRBV13	NA	TGTGCCAGCAGCTTTCCCCCGGGACTAGCGTACTACAATGAGCAGTTCTTC	CASSFPPGLAYYNEQFF
NA	TRBJ2-6	TRBV2	once	TGTGCCAGCAGTGGGTTGATTTCTGGGGCCAACGTCCTGACTTTC	CASSGLISGANVLTF
NA	TRBJ2-7	TRBV27	once	TGTGCCAGCAGTTTAGGCAGAACCTACGAGCAGTACTTC	CASSLGRTYEQYF
NA	TRBJ2-7	TRBV10-2	NA	TGCGCCACCGAACCTACGGAATCCCTCTACGAGCAGTACTTC	CATEPTESLYEQYF
NA	TRBJ1-1	TRBV6-6	once	TGTGCCAGCAGCTCTCTCCAGTGGATGAACACTGAAGCTTTCTTT	CASSSLQWMNTEAFF
NA	TRBJ2-7	TRBV18	NA	TGTGCCAGCTCACCCTTGGGGGGCTCCTACGAGCAGTACTTC	CASSPLGGSYEQYF
NA	TRBJ2-1	TRBV5-1	NA	TGCGCCAGCAGTCGGAACCCGCGGGGAGTTTTCGATGAGCAGTTCTTC	CASSRNPRGVFDEQFF
NA	TRBJ2-7	TRBV28	NA	TGTGCCAGCAGTCCGAGGACAGACTCCGACGAGCAGTACTTC	CASSPRTDSDEQYF
NA	TRBJ2-7	TRBV30	NA	TGTGCCTGGAGTCAGAGGGCGGGGTACGAGCAGTACTTC	CAWSQRAGYEQYF
NA	TRBJ2-5	TRBV4-3	NA	TGCGCCAGCAGCCCCGGCCTCGGAGAGACCCAGTACTTC	CASSPGLGETQYF
TRBD2	TRBJ2-7	TRBV7-3	NA	TGTGCCAGCAGCTTAATGTTTAGCGGGAGCTACGAGCAGTACTTC	CASSLMFSGSYEQYF